The 32 T cell receptor beta chains below come from one sample, sequenced in a study of metastatic and nonmetastatic thyroid tumors. No treatment of any kind had been given to any patient before thyroid surgery. TCRdb re-called the PCR reads via MiXCR. The table has around 16,000 clones, around 13% seen once; the top ten hold roughly 15%. What was sequenced was tumor tissue. The origin of the receptors is a female donor with papillary thyroid cancer or a benign thyroid nodule (not recorded which). Some clones in this sample may be carry-over from other donors' samples.

This clone was detected ten times or more. The V and J genes are TRBV19 and TRBJ2-1; no reliable D call. CDR3 length: 12 residues. The V gene lost 4 bases and the J gene lost 8 bases, with 9 bases spanning the gap. CDR1 and CDR2 from the germline V gene are LNHDA and SQIVND (reference sequence). CDR3 loop: CASSRGGDEQFF. CDR3 sequence (DNA): TGTGCCAGTAGTAGGGGTGGGGATGAGCAGTTCTTC.

Ten or more counts support this clone. V usage is TRBV6-1 and J usage is TRBJ1-2; 7 bases are a match to TRBD1. Germline values: CDR1 MNHNS, CDR2 SASEGT. Trimming at V came to 7 bases and at J to 8 bases, leaving 7 bases not matched to a gene. The CDR3 is 12 residues long. This CDR3 is CASKTGERGYTF. The CDR3 bases are TGTGCCAGCAAAACAGGGGAGAGGGGCTACACCTTC.

The rearrangement uses TRBV9 and TRBJ2-2; D is uncertain. Germline-derived CDR1 and CDR2 are SGDLS and YYNGEE. With 5 bases removed from V and 9 bases from J, the gap between germline ends came to 20 bases. CDR3 length: 15 residues. CDR3 DNA sequence: TGTGCCAGCAGTCCAGATGGCGCCCCGAGGTGGGAGCTGTTTTTT. Encoded protein: CASSPDGAPRWELFF.

This clone was detected ten times or more. The chain carries TRBV5-1 and TRBJ2-7, with D possibly TRBD2 on 7 matching bases. Germline V gene data show CDR1 as SGHRS and CDR2 as YFSETQ. The CDR3 is 15 amino acids. V lost 0 bases, J lost 6 bases, and 16 bases lay in between. Written as DNA, the CDR3 is TGCGCCAGCAGCTTGGGGCCCGGGGGGCTCCTCGAGCAGTACTTC. Protein product: CASSLGPGGLLEQYF.

By frequency in the sample, this clone is medium-sized. CDR3 amino acids: CASSLEPVTLIRSYEQYF. The CDR3 region has the DNA TGTGCCAGCAGCTTAGAACCAGTTACCCTGATAAGATCCTACGAGCAGTACTTC. The chain carries TRBV11-3 and TRBJ2-7; no reliable D call. V lost 0 bases to trimming and J lost 1 base, with 19 bases between them. The length of the CDR3 is 18 residues. CDR1 SGHNT and CDR2 YENEEA come from the germline V gene.

This clone was recorded many times. V is TRBV18 and J is TRBJ1-4; D is uncertain. The CDR3 sequence is 20 residues long. Germline V gives CDR1 KGHSH, CDR2 LQKENI. V was clipped by 1 base and J by 0 bases, with 21 bases between them. CDR3 sequence: CASSPHRLATDPPTNEKLFF. CDR3 nucleotide sequence: TGTGCCAGCTCACCACACCGGTTGGCGACGGATCCCCCAACTAATGAAAAACTGTTTTTT.

By share of the sample, this clone is medium-sized. The rearrangement links TRBV2 to TRBJ1-2, with D maybe TRBD1 (6 bases). The length of the CDR3 is 11 residues. The V gene lost 8 bases and the J gene lost 3 bases, with 7 bases spanning the gap. CDR1 is SNHLY, CDR2 FYNNEI, per germline. CDR3 amino acids: CASQGYYGYTF. CDR3 nucleotide sequence: TGTGCCAGCCAGGGGTACTATGGCTACACCTTC. Looking up the rest from reference TRBV2 and TRBJ1-2 gives the full variable domain: EPEVTQTPSHQVTQMGQEVILRCVPISNHLYFYWYRQILGQKVEFLVSFYNNEISEKSEIFDDQFSVERPDGSNFTLKIRSTKLEDSAMYFCASQGYYGYTFGSGTRLTVV.

The table lists this clone with many counts. This chain connects TRBV5-1 to TRBJ2-1, with TRBD2 as a possible D gene (6 bases). The germline V gene encodes CDR1 SGHRS and CDR2 YFSETQ. This CDR3 contains 14 residues. Between the trimmed V and J ends, which lost 4 bases and 4 bases, there was a span of 12 bases. The CDR3 loop reads CASSLRDFYNEQFF. The CDR3 nucleotides are TGCGCCAGCAGCCTCCGGGACTTTTACAATGAGCAGTTCTTC.

This clone has ten or more counts. The chain is built from TRBV20-1 and TRBJ2-2, with unresolved D. Germline V gene sequence: CDR1 DFQATT, CDR2 SNEGSKA (reference sequence). Between the trimmed V and J ends, which lost 0 bases and 1 base, there was a span of 3 bases. This CDR3 has 13 residues. The CDR3: CSAREQNTGELFF. CDR3 sequence (DNA): TGCAGTGCTAGAGAACAGAACACCGGGGAGCTGTTTTTT.

Many counts were recorded for this clone. The chain combines TRBV19 with TRBJ2-7; perhaps D is TRBD1 or TRBD2 (5 bases each). Germline values: CDR1 LNHDA, CDR2 SQIVND (reference sequence). The ends were cut back, 5 bases at V and 3 bases at J, with 17 bases in the middle. This CDR3 is 15 amino acids long. In DNA form, the CDR3 reads TGTGCCAGTAGTCGGGGACGGCATGTATACTACGAGCAGTACTTC. Translated, it gives CASSRGRHVYYEQYF.

This clone was observed a few times. The chain couples TRBV12-3 or TRBV12-4 to TRBJ1-1, with D unclear. This CDR3 contains 13 residues. V lost 1 base, J lost 2 bases, and 5 bases lay in between. In DNA form, the CDR3 reads TGTGCCAGCAGTTTAGTCAGAAACACTGAAGCTTTCTTT. Its protein is CASSLVRNTEAFF.

In its sample, this clone was seen many times. The sample carries other DNA sequences with the same CDR3. The CDR3 DNA is TGTGCCAGCAGCCTAGGGGCAGGGCCTAATTCACCCCTCCACTTT. Translation gives CASSLGAGPNSPLHF. The rearrangement joins TRBV3-1 to TRBJ1-6, with a weak D call TRBD1 (5 bases). The CDR3 runs 15 residues. CDR1 and CDR2 from the germline V gene are LGHDT and YNNKEL (reference sequence). Trimming shortened V by 4 bases and J by 6 bases, and 13 bases separated the two germline ends. The full variable domain, with the rest looked up from reference TRBV3-1 and TRBJ1-6, is DTAVSQTPKYLVTQMGNDKSIKCEQNLGHDTMYWYKQDSKKFLKIMFSYNNKELIINETVPNRFSPKSPDKAHLNLHINSLELGDSAVYFCASSLGAGPNSPLHFGNGTRLTVT.

This clone is labeled as medium-sized. V gene TRBV4-1 combines with J gene TRBJ2-7; 7 nucleotides align to TRBD2. The CDR3 extends over 15 amino acids. CDR1 and CDR2 (germline): MGHRA, YSYEKL. J gave up 3 bases and V 3 bases, and 8 bases lay outside the gene matches. CDR3 in DNA: TGCGCCAGCAGCCAGGGGGGGAACCCTCGCTACGAGCAGTACTTC. Its protein product is CASSQGGNPRYEQYF.

V gene TRBV6-5 combines with J gene TRBJ2-2, with 8 nucleotides matching TRBD1. Germline assignment: CDR1 MNHEY and CDR2 SVGAGI. J lost 3 bases, V lost 7 bases, and 13 bases had no gene match. The CDR3 has 17 amino acids. For the CDR3, the DNA is TGTGCCAGCACCGCTACTCGACAGGGGAGAGACACCGGGGAGCTGTTTTTT. Translated, it gives CASTATRQGRDTGELFF.

By sample fraction, this clone is medium-sized. The chain recombines TRBV20-1 with TRBJ2-7, with TRBD1 identical over 9 bases. J was trimmed by 5 bases and V by 4 bases; bases with no gene match: 15. CDR3 length equals 16 residues. The germline V gene encodes CDR1 DFQATT and CDR2 SNEGSKA (reference sequence). The CDR3 nucleotides are TGCAGTGCTACTCCCCTCCCGGGACAGGGCCTTCACGAGCAGTACTTC. Encoded protein: CSATPLPGQGLHEQYF.

This clone was picked up many times. The chain carries TRBV28 and TRBJ2-1, with D tentatively TRBD2 (5 bases). The CDR3 is 14 residues long. Looked up from germline, CDR1 is MDHEN and CDR2 is SYDVKM. Between the trimmed V and J ends, which lost 3 bases and 3 bases, there was a span of 9 bases. CDR3 nucleotide sequence: TGTGCCAGCAGTTTGTCCGGAGGCTACAATGAGCAGTTCTTC. Encoded protein: CASSLSGGYNEQFF.

Ten or more counts support this clone. V usage is TRBV20-1 and J usage is TRBJ2-7; TRBD2 matches 7 bases. CDR3 length equals 15 residues. The germline CDR1 and CDR2 sequences are DFQATT and SNEGSKA (reference sequence). V lost 3 bases, J lost 7 bases, and 15 bases stayed unmatched. CDR3 in amino acids: CSASAGGGILVEQYF. CDR3 bases: TGCAGTGCTAGTGCTGGGGGGGGAATTTTGGTGGAGCAGTACTTC.

Ten or more counts support this clone. The DNA for the CDR3 is TGTGCCAGCAACCTAGCGGGAGAGAGGAATACGCAGTATTTT. This gives the protein CASNLAGERNTQYF. V usage is TRBV6-1 and J usage is TRBJ2-3; 10 positions match TRBD2. This CDR3 spans 14 amino acids. Germline V CDR1 and CDR2: MNHNS, SASEGT. V lost 7 bases and J lost 7; bases outside the gene matches: 8.

In its sample, this clone was seen many times. The chain carries TRBV5-4 and TRBJ2-2, with 9 bases identical to TRBD2. The germline CDR1 and CDR2 sequences are SGHNT and YYREEE (reference sequence). The V and J ends lost 4 bases and 4 bases, in that order; junction bases with no gene match: 8. CDR3 size: 16 residues. The CDR3 is CASSRGGSGGTGELFF. The CDR3 DNA sequence: TGTGCCAGCAGCCGCGGGGGTAGCGGGGGCACCGGGGAGCTGTTTTTT.

At least ten counts were recorded for this clone. This sequence may be a read error, since a much larger clone differs from it by one base. The chain employs TRBV7-9 and TRBJ1-2; unclear D gene. This CDR3 has 15 amino acids. Trimming stripped 2 bases from V and 8 bases from J, with 18 bases between. Germline-derived CDR1 and CDR2 are SEHNR and FQNEAQ (reference sequence). CDR3 sequence reads: CASSLTGGPWKGYTF. DNA for the CDR3: TGTGCCAGCAGCTTAACCGGAGGCCCTTGGAAGGGCTACACCTTC.

This clone has only a few counts. The V and J genes are TRBV6-1 and TRBJ1-6; the D gene is possibly TRBD1 (5 bases). The germline CDR1 and CDR2 sequences are MNHNS and SASEGT. Trimming took 5 bases from V and 9 from J, leaving 11 bases between them. The CDR3 length is 13 residues. The CDR3 nucleotides are TGTGCCAGCAGTCAGGGTTTCAGTTCACCCCTCCACTTT. This translates into CASSQGFSSPLHF.

The chain recombines TRBV30 with TRBJ2-7, with TRBD1 matching over 9 bases. V gave up 2 bases and J gave up 0 bases; unmatched junction bases: 2. The CDR3 covers 14 residues. Germline CDR1 reads GTSNPN; CDR2 reads SVGIG (reference sequence). The CDR3 here is CAWSRQGGSYEQYF. The CDR3 region has the DNA TGTGCCTGGAGTAGACAGGGGGGCTCCTACGAGCAGTACTTC.

This chain links TRBV5-1 with TRBJ1-2, with D tentatively TRBD1 (5 bases). V was clipped by 4 bases and J by 4 bases, with 14 bases between them. This CDR3 region has 14 residues. CDR1 SGHRS and CDR2 YFSETQ come from the germline V gene. CDR3 residues: CASSVSGGIYGYTF. CDR3 bases: TGCGCCAGCAGCGTGTCGGGGGGAATCTATGGCTACACCTTC.

This clone was seen many times. This chain joins TRBV7-2 and TRBJ2-3; 7 bases map to TRBD1. V trimming: 5 bases; J trimming: 0 bases; junction bases outside the gene matches: 2. Germline V gives CDR1 SGHTA, CDR2 FQGNSA. The CDR3 consists of 14 residues. This CDR3 reads CASSGTVSTDTQYF. CDR3 nucleotide sequence: TGTGCCAGCAGCGGGACAGTTAGCACAGATACGCAGTATTTT.

This clone was detected many times. This rearrangement joins TRBV13 to TRBJ2-6; TRBD1 is a possible D gene (6 bases). V was trimmed by 5 bases and J by 0 bases, leaving 17 bases between them. The germline V gene encodes CDR1 PRHDT and CDR2 FYEKMQ (reference sequence). The CDR3 extends over 18 amino acids. The CDR3 region is CASSGSTGSSSGANVLTF. CDR3 nucleotide sequence: TGTGCCAGCAGCGGCAGCACAGGGTCGAGCTCTGGGGCCAACGTCCTGACTTTC. The full variable domain, its missing parts supplied by reference TRBV13 and TRBJ2-6, is AAGVIQSPRHLIKEKRETATLKCYPIPRHDTVYWYQQGPGQDPQFLISFYEKMQSDKGSIPDRFSAQQFSDYHSELNMSSLELGDSALYFCASSGSTGSSSGANVLTFGAGSRLTVL.

The chain recombines TRBV11-2 with TRBJ1-1; 8 bases map to TRBD1. CDR3 length: 17 residues. Germline V gene sequence: CDR1 SGHAT, CDR2 FQNNGV. V lost 0 bases and J lost 1; bases outside the gene matches: 7. The CDR3 nucleotides are TGTGCCAGCAGCTTAGATGAAGACGGGACAGGGAACACTGAAGCTTTCTTT. It yields the protein CASSLDEDGTGNTEAFF.

This clone was counted only a few times. The CDR3 sequence: CASRLRGVASYEQYF. For the CDR3, the DNA is TGTGCCAGCAGACTTAGGGGGGTCGCGTCCTACGAGCAGTACTTC. The rearrangement uses TRBV12-3 or TRBV12-4 and TRBJ2-7, with D perhaps matching TRBD1 or TRBD2 (6 bases each). The CDR3 is 15 residues long. The V and J ends lost 6 bases and 1 base respectively, with 16 bases between them.

The chain links TRBV5-1 to TRBJ1-1; tentative D call: TRBD1 (6 bases). The CDR3 covers 16 residues. V lost 4 bases to trimming and J lost 0 bases, with 16 bases between them. CDR1 and CDR2 (germline): SGHRS, YFSETQ. This CDR3 reads CASSLGGGRMNTEAFF. The CDR3 DNA sequence: TGCGCCAGCAGCCTCGGGGGGGGCCGAATGAACACTGAAGCTTTCTTT.

There are many counts of this clone. The chain has TRBV5-4 and TRBJ2-2, with 7 bases fitting TRBD1. Germline V gene sequence: CDR1 SGHNT, CDR2 YYREEE (reference sequence). The CDR3 loop spans 16 amino acids. V lost 0 bases to trimming and J lost 2 bases; unmatched junction nucleotides: 4. DNA of the CDR3: TGTGCCAGCAGCTTGGGCCAGGGGGAAAACACCGGGGAGCTGTTTTTT. Its translation: CASSLGQGENTGELFF.

Many counts were recorded for this clone. V is TRBV6-2 or TRBV6-3 and J is TRBJ1-2; D ambiguous. Trimming took off 8 bases at V and 0 bases at J, with 13 bases between the two ends. Germline CDR1 and CDR2: MNHEY and SVGEGT. This CDR3 spans 14 amino acids. The CDR3 spells CASGPWLANYGYTF. The CDR3 DNA follows: TGTGCCAGCGGCCCCTGGCTGGCTAACTATGGCTACACCTTC.

This clone was seen repeatedly, ten times or more. The rearrangement uses TRBV15 and TRBJ2-5; D not resolved. This CDR3 spans 14 amino acids. V dropped 1 base and J dropped 4 bases, with 10 bases sitting between them. Germline CDR1 LNHNV, CDR2 YYDKDF (reference sequence). CDR3 sequence: CATSRGLDPETQYF. The CDR3 nucleotides are TGTGCCACCAGCAGAGGACTGGACCCAGAGACCCAGTACTTC.

The sample holds many counts of this clone. The CDR3 region has the DNA TGTGCCAGTCGGGGGAGGAGTGAGAACGAGCAGTACTTC. Its translation is CASRGRSENEQYF. J is TRBJ2-7 and V is TRBV19; tentatively, D is TRBD2 (6 bases). V lost 8 bases, J lost 5 bases, and 16 bases lay in between. Germline CDR1 reads LNHDA; CDR2 reads SQIVND (reference sequence). The CDR3 is 13 residues long.